This TCR beta chain was obtained from a study of identical twins. Study-wide results and caveats: Whereas memory repertoires showed no such difference, abundant cord blood beta clonotypes carried fewer insertions.

TCRdb independently ran MiXCR on the 5' RACE reads; one entry per CDR3 protein. The sample has around 250,000 distinct CDR3 sequences, approximately 8.3% seen once. The CDR3 contains 15 residues. The germline CDR1 and CDR2 sequences are MNHNS and SASEGT. The germline V and J ends were trimmed by 4 bases and 1 base, with 8 bases remaining between them. Every one of the donors was a healthy Caucasian. Comment on this clonotype: Its antigen is as yet unknown.

A further study also used this sample, focusing on yellow fever vaccine responses in identical twins. According to that study: Each twin's T cell response to the vaccine was reported to look partly convergent and partly personalized.

The receptor was isolated from a woman aged 18-35 years in good health. The sample consisted of CD8+ T cells sorted from blood. The chain is built from TRBV6-1 and TRBJ2-6; D uncertain. This CDR3 reads CASSGLASGANVLTF. CDR3 DNA: TGTGCCAGCAGTGGACTCGCATCTGGGGCCAACGTCCTGACTTTC.